What follows are 13 T cell receptor beta chains derived from one specimen sequenced in a study of T cells after yellow fever vaccination. One entry per CDR3 protein results from TCRdb running MiXCR on the 5' RACE reads. There are a few hundred thousand distinct CDR3 sequences in the sample; 3.6% occur only once, and 19% lies in the top ten. The specimen was PBMCs, collected 15 days after the yellow fever booster vaccination. The receptors here all came from a man between 18 and 29 years old who received the YFV17D yellow fever vaccine.

This clonotype has at least ten counts. The chain links TRBV19 to TRBJ2-6; D is undetermined. CDR1 is LNHDA and CDR2 is SQIVND in the germline V gene (reference sequence). The CDR3 length is 15 residues. Trimming pared 4 bases from V and 0 bases from J, leaving 7 bases between. CDR3 amino acids: CASSTDRSGANVLTF. The CDR3 nucleotides read TGTGCCAGTAGTACAGATCGCTCTGGGGCCAACGTCCTGACTTTC.

This clonotype was seen ten or more times. The V gene is TRBV5-1, the J gene TRBJ1-2, with TRBD1 matching over 8 bases. Germline values: CDR1 SGHRS, CDR2 YFSETQ. This CDR3 is 13 amino acids long. V was pared by 1 base and J by 7 bases, with 3 bases of the junction left unmatched. The CDR3 reads CASSLNQGAGYTF. Written as DNA, the CDR3 is TGCGCCAGCAGCTTGAATCAGGGGGCTGGCTACACCTTC.

This clonotype was seen many times. This rearrangement joins TRBV3-1 to TRBJ2-3; D ambiguous. Germline CDR1 LGHDT, CDR2 YNNKEL (reference sequence). The V gene lost 3 bases and the J gene lost 6 bases, with 13 bases spanning the gap. CDR3 length: 14 residues. CDR3 region: CASSQPLVVDTQYF. The CDR3 coding sequence is TGTGCCAGCAGCCAGCCCTTAGTTGTGGATACGCAGTATTTT.

This clonotype was seen ten or more times. CDR3 region: CSAGTGTDEQFF. The CDR3 region has the DNA TGCAGCGCTGGGACAGGGACCGATGAGCAGTTCTTC. The V call is TRBV29-1, the J call TRBJ2-1; 9 positions match TRBD1. Per germline, CDR1 SQVTM and CDR2 ANQGSEA. The V gene end was trimmed by 7 bases and the J gene end by 8 bases; junction bases not matched to a gene: 6. This CDR3 is built from 12 residues.

This clonotype was observed many times. V and J are TRBV10-3 and TRBJ1-4, with D hard to call. Germline V gene data show CDR1 as ENHRY and CDR2 as SYGVKD. Trimming took off 4 bases at V and 6 bases at J, with 15 bases between the two ends. The CDR3 loop spans 15 amino acids. The CDR3 nucleotides are TGTGCCATCAGTGGTAACTCCGGCGGGGATGAAAAACTGTTTTTT. Its translation is CAISGNSGGDEKLFF.

The chain recombines TRBV5-6 with TRBJ2-7, with 8 bases fitting TRBD1. Germline V gene data show CDR1 as SGHDT and CDR2 as YYEEEE. With 3 bases clipped from V and 3 bases from J, the junction kept 2 bases outside the gene matches. The CDR3 is made up of 13 amino acids. DNA of the CDR3: TGTGCCAGCAGCTCAGACAGGGGCTACGAGCAGTACTTC. It yields the protein CASSSDRGYEQYF.

This clonotype was recorded many times. The genes are TRBV7-2 and TRBJ1-2; 8 bases line up with TRBD1. The CDR3 covers 16 residues. J gave up 13 bases and V 2 bases, and 18 bases lay outside the gene matches. The germline V gene has CDR1 SGHTA and CDR2 FQGNSA. CDR3 loop: CASSLTQLGQGGYGTF. As DNA, the CDR3 is TGTGCCAGCAGCTTAACTCAACTAGGACAGGGTGGTTACGGCACCTTC.

In its sample, this clonotype was seen many times. The V call is TRBV9, the J call TRBJ2-1; 9 bases match TRBD1. Germline V gene sequence: CDR1 SGDLS, CDR2 YYNGEE. The CDR3 totals 15 residues. J gave up 0 bases and V 7 bases, and 5 bases lay outside the gene matches. CDR3 bases: TGTGCCAGCGCGAAGGACAGGGGCTCCTACAATGAGCAGTTCTTC. Amino acid sequence: CASAKDRGSYNEQFF.

This clonotype has at least ten counts. This chain links TRBV2 with TRBJ2-7; the D gene is possibly TRBD2 (6 bases). Looked up from germline, CDR1 is SNHLY and CDR2 is FYNNEI. The CDR3 covers 15 residues. V gave up 6 bases and J gave up 2 bases, with 17 bases separating them. Here the CDR3 reads CASSNDLRGTYEQYV. The CDR3 DNA is TGTGCCAGCAGCAACGACCTGCGGGGCACCTACGAGCAGTACGTC.

This clonotype was seen many times. This sequence joins TRBV12-3 or TRBV12-4 and TRBJ1-5; D gene unclear. This CDR3 comprises 12 residues. V was trimmed by 6 bases and J by 6 bases, leaving 9 bases between them. The DNA of the CDR3 is TGTGCCAGCAGCCGCGTTTCTCAGCCCCAGCATTTT. Its protein product is CASSRVSQPQHF.

This clonotype has a count of ten or more. The rearrangement links TRBV4-3 to TRBJ2-2; D remains unclear. The CDR3 has 15 residues. The ends were cut back, 0 bases at V and 9 bases at J, with 14 bases in the middle. The germline V gene has CDR1 LGHNA and CDR2 YSLEER. The DNA for the CDR3 is TGCGCCAGCAGCCAAGATTTGACCCTGACCAGGGAGCTGTTTTTT. This codes for CASSQDLTLTRELFF.

Many counts were recorded for this clonotype. The chain links TRBV12-3 or TRBV12-4 to TRBJ1-2, with TRBD1 matching over 9 bases. V lost 6 bases to trimming and J lost 4 bases; unmatched junction nucleotides: 9. The CDR3 length is 15 residues. The CDR3 DNA follows: TGTGCCAGCAGCCAGGCCTGGGGACAGGGCTATGGCTACACCTTC. As protein: CASSQAWGQGYGYTF.

This clonotype was observed at least ten times. The J gene is TRBJ1-1, the V gene TRBV6-1, with D unresolved. Trimming left V 4 bases short and J 3 bases short, with 6 bases between. CDR1 is MNHNS, CDR2 SASEGT, per germline. The CDR3 loop spans 12 amino acids. The CDR3 protein is CASSGAYTEAFF. The DNA of the CDR3 is TGTGCCAGCAGTGGGGCTTACACTGAAGCTTTCTTT.